Below are 5 T cell receptor beta chains sequenced from a single sample in a study of cytomegalovirus exposure and HLA in healthy donors. PCR amplification relied on 60 Vbeta primers (plus 13 Jbeta primers). Profiled with immunoSEQ multiplex PCR; TCRdb holds only in-frame clones, not every one. The table has more than 85,000 clones, around 75% seen once; the top ten hold 1.3%. What was sequenced was PBMCs. The receptors derive from a man aged 40-49 years in good health and CMV-seronegative.

This CDR3 is CASSLALAGGGHEQYF. CDR3 coding DNA: TGTGCCAGCAGCTTAGCTTTAGCGGGAGGTGGTCACGAGCAGTACTTC. This chain connects TRBV7-8 to TRBJ2-7; TRBD2 agrees at 10 bases. V was pared by 0 bases and J by 5 bases, with 7 bases of the junction left unmatched. CDR3 length equals 16 residues. CDR1 and CDR2 (germline): SGHVS, FQNEAQ.

The table lists this clone with a count of one. Germline is not matched at one junction end, which may reflect a read error. The V and J genes are TRBV7-3 and TRBJ1-5; D remains ambiguous. The CDR3 spans 13 residues. Germline V gene data show CDR1 as SGHTA and CDR2 as FQGTGA. CDR3 amino acids: CSSSLIRGQPQHF. The CDR3 DNA sequence: TGTTCCAGCAGCCTCATTCGGGGTCAGCCCCAGCATTTT. Variable domain in full (rest from reference TRBV7-3 and TRBJ1-5): GAGVSQTPSNKVTEKGKYVELRCDPISGHTALYWYRQSLGQGPEFLIYFQGTGAADDSGLPNDRFFAVRPEGSVSTLKIQRTERGDSAVYLCSSSLIRGQPQHFGDGTRLSIL.

In nucleotides, the CDR3 is TGTGCCAGTAACGACAGGTTACTAAATGAGCAGTTCTTC. This translates into CASNDRLLNEQFF. The gene calls are TRBV19 and TRBJ2-1; tentative D call: TRBD1 (6 bases). CDR1 is LNHDA and CDR2 is SQIVND in the germline V gene (reference sequence). Trimming removed 7 bases at V and 7 bases at J, with 14 bases between. The CDR3 length is 13 residues.

The CDR3 region has the DNA TGTGCCAGCACCCCGGGGGGACACAACTACGAGCAGTACTTC. Amino acids: CASTPGGHNYEQYF. This chain uses TRBV6-5 with TRBJ2-7; D perhaps matches TRBD2 (7 bases). The CDR3 spans 14 residues. V lost 7 bases and J lost 3, with 16 bases in between. Germline CDR1 and CDR2: MNHEY and SVGAGI.

The chain has TRBV29-1 and TRBJ2-1; D might be TRBD2 (6 bases). Germline lookup yields CDR1 SQVTM and CDR2 ANQGSEA. V lost 6 bases, J lost 9 bases, and 18 bases lay in between. This CDR3 has 13 amino acids. As DNA, the CDR3 is TGCAGCGTCGGAGCGGGTGGAACGGGTGAGCAGTTCTTC. This encodes CSVGAGGTGEQFF.